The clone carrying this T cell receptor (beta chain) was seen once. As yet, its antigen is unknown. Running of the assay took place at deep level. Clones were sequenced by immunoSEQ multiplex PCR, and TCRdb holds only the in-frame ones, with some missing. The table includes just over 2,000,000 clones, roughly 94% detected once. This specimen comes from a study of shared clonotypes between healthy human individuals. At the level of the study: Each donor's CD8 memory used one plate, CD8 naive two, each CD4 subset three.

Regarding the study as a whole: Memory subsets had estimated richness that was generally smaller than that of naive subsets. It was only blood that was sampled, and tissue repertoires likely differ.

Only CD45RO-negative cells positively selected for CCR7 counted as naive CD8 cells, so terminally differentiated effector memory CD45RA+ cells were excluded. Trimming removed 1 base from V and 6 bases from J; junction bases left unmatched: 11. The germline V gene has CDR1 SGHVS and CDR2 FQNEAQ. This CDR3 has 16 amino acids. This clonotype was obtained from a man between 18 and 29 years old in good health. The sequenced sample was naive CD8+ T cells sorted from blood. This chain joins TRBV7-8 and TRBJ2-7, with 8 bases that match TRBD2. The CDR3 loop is CASSLVPPSGSPEQYF. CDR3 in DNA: TGTGCCAGCAGCTTAGTCCCGCCTAGCGGGTCACCCGAGCAGTACTTC.